This is a list of T cell receptor beta chains from one sample in a study of identical twins. TCRdb re-analysed the 5' RACE reads in MiXCR, keeping a single row per CDR3 protein. The profile covers 450,000 to 650,000 distinct CDR3 sequences, with 9% to 10% appearing a single time and roughly 3% taken by the ten largest. This sample also belongs to another study, concerning yellow fever vaccine responses in identical twins.

The sequenced sample consisted of PBMCs. These TCRs come from a woman aged 18-29 years in good health. The CDR3 runs from the conserved cysteine through the conserved F or W. D genes are given only for firm matches. Expanded clones get a size class; other rows say once, few or many, or leave the size out.

V: TRBV19; D: TRBD1; J: TRBJ1-1; size: -; DNA: TGTGCCAGTATGGTCGGGACAGCTATGGTCACTGAAGCTTTCTTT; CDR3: CASMVGTAMVTEAFF
V: TRBV29-1; D: -; J: TRBJ2-5; size: few; DNA: TGCAGCGTTGGTCTTAGCATGGAGACCCAGTACTTC; CDR3: CSVGLSMETQYF
V: TRBV4-1; D: TRBD1; J: TRBJ2-6; size: -; DNA: TGCGCCAGCAGCCACACAAACCCCGGGACAGGGTCCACATGGGGGGCCAACGTCCTGACTTTC; CDR3: CASSHTNPGTGSTWGANVLTF
V: TRBV19; D: -; J: TRBJ2-3; size: -; DNA: TGTGCCAGTAGTAGCCAGTACACAGATACGCAGTATTTT; CDR3: CASSSQYTDTQYF
V: TRBV12-3/TRBV12-4; D: TRBD2; J: TRBJ2-1; size: -; DNA: TGTGCCAGCAGCCTTAGCGGGGGGGCCCGTCTCCAGCAGTTCTTC; CDR3: CASSLSGGARLQQFF
V: TRBV28; D: -; J: TRBJ1-2; size: -; DNA: TGTGCCAGCACCCGTGGCGGGTATGGCTACACCTTC; CDR3: CASTRGGYGYTF
V: TRBV7-9; D: -; J: TRBJ1-5; size: -; DNA: TGTGCCAGCAGCTTGGGATCGATAAAAAGCAATCAGCCCCAGCATTTT; CDR3: CASSLGSIKSNQPQHF
V: TRBV7-8; D: -; J: TRBJ2-1; size: many; DNA: TGTGCCAGCAGCTTAGGGGTCCTTAGCGGCAATGAGCAGTTCTTC; CDR3: CASSLGVLSGNEQFF
V: TRBV7-2; D: -; J: TRBJ2-7; size: few; DNA: TGTGCCAGCAGCTTAGTGGCCCCAGATGAGCAGTACTTC; CDR3: CASSLVAPDEQYF
V: TRBV28; D: -; J: TRBJ2-3; size: many; DNA: TGTGCCAGCAGGGCCGCCACTAGCTCAGATACGCAGTATTTT; CDR3: CASRAATSSDTQYF
V: TRBV6-5; D: -; J: TRBJ2-7; size: -; DNA: TGTGCCAGCAGTTACTACGGAACCTACGAGCAGTACTTC; CDR3: CASSYYGTYEQYF
V: TRBV9; D: TRBD2; J: TRBJ2-3; size: -; DNA: TGTGCCAGCAGCGAGGGACTAGCGGGGACCACAGATACGCAGTATTTT; CDR3: CASSEGLAGTTDTQYF
V: TRBV4-2; D: -; J: TRBJ2-1; size: few; DNA: TGTGCCAGCAGCCGTGCGGGACAGAACACCTACAATGAGCAGTTCTTC; CDR3: CASSRAGQNTYNEQFF
V: TRBV13; D: -; J: TRBJ2-7; size: -; DNA: TGTGCCAGCAGCCAGGGACTGTCCTACTCCTACGAGCAGTACTTC; CDR3: CASSQGLSYSYEQYF
V: TRBV2; D: -; J: TRBJ2-2; size: few; DNA: TGTGCCAGCAGCCAACAGGGCGCGAACACCGGGGAGCTGTTTTTT; CDR3: CASSQQGANTGELFF
V: TRBV6-2/TRBV6-3; D: TRBD2; J: TRBJ2-1; size: few; DNA: TGTGCCAGCAGTTACCCCAGCCTAGCGGGCCGATACAATGAGCAGTTCTTC; CDR3: CASSYPSLAGRYNEQFF
V: TRBV30; D: TRBD2; J: TRBJ2-3; size: -; DNA: TGTGCCTGGAGTCCTGGACTAGCGTCCACAGATACGCAGTATTTT; CDR3: CAWSPGLASTDTQYF
V: TRBV5-5; D: -; J: TRBJ2-1; size: -; DNA: TGTGCCAGCAGCCCCGGGGTCGGGAAGGAGCAGTTCTTC; CDR3: CASSPGVGKEQFF
V: TRBV7-9; D: -; J: TRBJ2-7; size: -; DNA: TGTGCCAGCAGCCCAGGCCGGGGGACATACTACGAGCAGTACTTC; CDR3: CASSPGRGTYYEQYF
V: TRBV6-1; D: -; J: TRBJ2-7; size: -; DNA: TGTGCCAGCAGTGAACAGCTACGGGGCATCGAGCAGTACTTC; CDR3: CASSEQLRGIEQYF
V: TRBV20-1; D: TRBD1; J: TRBJ1-1; size: many; DNA: TGCAGTGCTAGCAGAAACAGGGGGGGGATGAACACTGAAGCTTTCTTT; CDR3: CSASRNRGGMNTEAFF
V: TRBV15; D: TRBD2; J: TRBJ2-7; size: many; DNA: TGTGCCACCAGCAGAGATAAGGGACTAGCGTTTACGGAGCAGTACTTC; CDR3: CATSRDKGLAFTEQYF
V: TRBV29-1; D: TRBD1; J: TRBJ2-1; size: many; DNA: TGCAGCGCGTTACCGGGACAGGGGATCTCCTACAATGAGCAGTTCTTC; CDR3: CSALPGQGISYNEQFF
V: TRBV7-6; D: TRBD2; J: TRBJ2-3; size: -; DNA: TGTGCCAGCAGCTTAGGTCGGCTAGCGGGGGAAGATACGCAGTATTTT; CDR3: CASSLGRLAGEDTQYF
V: TRBV10-3; D: -; J: TRBJ2-3; size: few; DNA: TGTGCCATCAGTCCTGACAGGTTAGCTAGCACAGATACGCAGTATTTT; CDR3: CAISPDRLASTDTQYF
V: TRBV14; D: -; J: TRBJ2-2; size: few; DNA: TGTGCCAGTGGCCAGAGAGGCACCGGGGAGCTGTTTTTT; CDR3: CASGQRGTGELFF
V: TRBV6-1; D: -; J: TRBJ2-3; size: many; DNA: TGTGCCAGCAGCCAACCCTCGGGCAGCAGCACAGATACGCAGTATTTT; CDR3: CASSQPSGSSTDTQYF